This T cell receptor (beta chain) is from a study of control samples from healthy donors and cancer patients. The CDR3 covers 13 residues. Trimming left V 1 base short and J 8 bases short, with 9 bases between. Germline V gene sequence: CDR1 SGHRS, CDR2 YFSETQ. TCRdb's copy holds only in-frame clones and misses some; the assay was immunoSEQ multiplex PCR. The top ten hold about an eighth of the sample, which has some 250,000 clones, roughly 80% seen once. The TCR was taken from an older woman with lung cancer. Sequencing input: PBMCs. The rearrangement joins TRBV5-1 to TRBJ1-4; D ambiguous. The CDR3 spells CASSLQEGEKLFF. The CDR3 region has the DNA TGCGCCAGCAGCTTGCAAGAGGGCGAAAAACTGTTTTTT.